A selection of T cell receptor beta chains follows, all from one sample in a study of Ad26.COV2.S vaccination and SARS-CoV-2 variants. TCRdb's table, derived via immunoSEQ multiplex PCR, lists solely in-frame clones and lacks some. The repertoire holds roughly 700,000 clones, with more than 70% as singletons. The input for sequencing was peripheral blood, taken in a trial of Ad26.COV2.S vaccine versus placebo. The receptors stem from a person aged 18-60 years who received the Ad26.COV2.S COVID-19 vaccine or a placebo. Each CDR3 is given with its conserved first and last residue. A D gene is named only where the DNA matches it firmly. A row's size may be missing; if present it is once, few, many or a size class.

>.|TRBV9|17|TRBJ2-7|TRBD1
TGTGCCAGCAGCTCAAGGACCCGGACAGGGGCAACGTACGAGCAGTACTTC
CASSSRTRTGATYEQYF
>once|TRBV10-3|12|TRBJ1-5|.
TGTGCCATCAAAACAGAAGGGCAGCCCCAGCATTTT
CAIKTEGQPQHF
>.|TRBV13|16|TRBJ2-3|TRBD2
TGTGCCAGCAGCCCAAGACTAGCGGGCCCCACAGATACGCAGTATTTT
CASSPRLAGPTDTQYF
>.|TRBV6-5|14|TRBJ2-5|TRBD2
TGTGCCAGCAGTTATTCTAGCGGTAAAGAGACCCAGTACTTC
CASSYSSGKETQYF
>.|TRBV24-1|17|TRBJ1-3|.
TGTGCCACCACCTCCCGGGGGAGGGAAGTAACTGGAAACACCATATATTTT
CATTSRGREVTGNTIYF
>.|TRBV12-3/TRBV12-4|13|TRBJ2-3|.
TGTGCCAGCAGAATACGGGTCACAGATACGCAGTATTTT
CASRIRVTDTQYF
>.|TRBV19|17|TRBJ1-2|.
TGTGCCAGTACCGCCCCCGAACTTTCGTCGAGAAACTATGGCTACACCTTC
CASTAPELSSRNYGYTF
>.|TRBV24-1|13|TRBJ2-3|.
TGTGCCACCAGCGTACAGGGGGGGGATACGCAGTATTTT
CATSVQGGDTQYF
>.|TRBV3-1/TRBV3-2|15|TRBJ2-5|TRBD2
TGTGCCAGCAGCCAAGCGGGAGGGCCGGGAGAGACCCAGTACTTC
CASSQAGGPGETQYF
>.|TRBV6-5|15|TRBJ1-5|TRBD1
TGTGCCAGCAGATCCAGGGGGGGAAGCAATCAGCCCCAGCATTTT
CASRSRGGSNQPQHF
>.|TRBV11-2|17|TRBJ2-3|.
TGTGCCAGCAGCTCCTTTAAGAGAGATGGTGGCACAGATACGCAGTATTTT
CASSSFKRDGGTDTQYF
>.|TRBV7-9|13|TRBJ2-7|TRBD1
TGTGCCAGCAGGGGACAGGGGACTTACGAGCAGTACTTC
CASRGQGTYEQYF
>.|TRBV19|13|TRBJ1-2|.
TGTGCCAGTAGTGCGGGTTTTAACTATGGCTACACCTTC
CASSAGFNYGYTF
>.|TRBV7-9|14|TRBJ1-4|.
TGTGCCAGCAGCTTATACTCAACTAATGAAAAACTGTTTTTT
CASSLYSTNEKLFF
>.|TRBV5-5|15|TRBJ2-3|.
TGTGCCAGCAGCCCCTCGGGCGGGGTAACAGATACGCAGTATTTT
CASSPSGGVTDTQYF
>.|TRBV6-1|14|TRBJ1-3|.
TGTGCCAGCAGTGAGTCAGGGTCTGGAAACACCATATATTTT
CASSESGSGNTIYF
>few|TRBV30|15|TRBJ1-5|.
TGTGCCTGGAGTGTACGGGGGGCCGGCAATCAGCCCCAGCATTTT
CAWSVRGAGNQPQHF
>.|TRBV29-1|15|TRBJ2-4|TRBD1
TGCAGCGTTGAAGAGGACAGGGGGCCGGAGGACATTCAGTACTTC
CSVEEDRGPEDIQYF
>.|TRBV6-6|13|TRBJ1-1|.
TGTGCCAGCAGTGACCTGGACAGAACTGAAGCTTTCTTT
CASSDLDRTEAFF
>once|TRBV10-3|13|TRBJ1-2|.
TGTGCCATCAGTGAGGCCTGGAGCTATGGCTACACCTTC
CAISEAWSYGYTF
>.|TRBV15|13|TRBJ1-1|.
TGTGCCACCTCACCCAACAAGAACACTGAAGCTTTCTTT
CATSPNKNTEAFF
>.|TRBV6-2/TRBV6-3|15|TRBJ2-2|TRBD1
TGTGCCAGCAGTTACGGGACAGGAGTCACCGGGGAGCTGTTTTTT
CASSYGTGVTGELFF
>.|TRBV7-6|14|TRBJ1-4|.
TGTGCCAGCAGCTTGAGGGGGATAAATGAAAAACTGTTTTTT
CASSLRGINEKLFF
>.|TRBV6-2/TRBV6-3|18|TRBJ2-1|TRBD2
TGTGCCAGCAGTTACTCTTTACTAGCGGGGCCTCCTGGGGATGAGCAGTTCTTC
CASSYSLLAGPPGDEQFF
>.|TRBV5-4|14|TRBJ1-2|TRBD1
TGTGCCAGCAGTCTACCGGGACAGGGGTTCGGCTACACCTTC
CASSLPGQGFGYTF
>.|TRBV7-9|17|TRBJ2-4|TRBD2
TGTGCCAGCAGCCCGCCGGGCGGGAGGGTTGGCAAAAACATTCAGTACTTC
CASSPPGGRVGKNIQYF
>.|TRBV15|18|TRBJ2-6|.
TGTGCCACCAGCAGAGGTTTAGCGCCTAGCTCTGGGGCCAACGTCCTGACTTTC
CATSRGLAPSSGANVLTF
>.|TRBV30|13|TRBJ1-2|.
TGTGCCTGGAGTATGCTGGGCTACTATGGCTACACCTTC
CAWSMLGYYGYTF
>.|TRBV3-1/TRBV3-2|15|TRBJ2-3|.
TGTGCCAGCAGCCAAGTAGGCCAGGGGATAGATACGCAGTATTTT
CASSQVGQGIDTQYF
>.|TRBV6-5|16|TRBJ2-3|TRBD1
TGTGCCAGCAGTTACTCAAGGACAGGGATCACAGATACGCAGTATTTT
CASSYSRTGITDTQYF
>few|TRBV30|16|TRBJ1-3|.
TGTGCCTGGACCGTACCCACAGGCTTCTCTGGAAACACCATATATTTT
CAWTVPTGFSGNTIYF
>.|TRBV4-2|16|TRBJ2-3|TRBD2
TGTGCCAGCAGCTCTGTCGCGGGGGGGAACACAGATACGCAGTATTTT
CASSSVAGGNTDTQYF
>.|TRBV5-1|15|TRBJ1-3|TRBD1
TGCGCCAGCAGCCAACAGGGGAGCTCTGGAAACACCATATATTTT
CASSQQGSSGNTIYF
>.|TRBV27|15|TRBJ2-4|.
TGTGCCAGCAGTTTTTCCGGGACATCCCTCGGCATTCAGTACTTC
CASSFSGTSLGIQYF
>.|TRBV19|14|TRBJ1-5|.
TGTGCCAGAACCGGGGGGGGTTGCAATCAGCCCCAGCATTTT
CARTGGGCNQPQHF
>.|TRBV3-1/TRBV3-2|13|TRBJ2-5|.
TGTGCCAGCAGCCAAGTTCGGCAAGAGACCCAGTACTTC
CASSQVRQETQYF
>.|TRBV27|15|TRBJ2-3|TRBD2
TGTGCCAGCAGTTTTAGGGCGGGAGGAACAGATACGCAGTATTTT
CASSFRAGGTDTQYF
>.|TRBV5-6|15|TRBJ1-4|.
TGTGCCAGCAGCTTGGGGGACGCGAGGGATGAAAAACTGTTTTTT
CASSLGDARDEKLFF
>.|TRBV5-6|15|TRBJ2-1|.
TGTGCCAGCACCCGAGGAGGGGCGGGCTACAATGAGCAGTTCTTC
CASTRGGAGYNEQFF
>.|TRBV6-5|13|TRBJ1-4|.
TGTGCCAGCAGGGGTCCGGGGAACGAAAAACTGTTTTTT
CASRGPGNEKLFF
>.|TRBV27|16|TRBJ2-7|.
TGTGCCAGCAGTTTATCGAGGCCGGGGCGCATCCACGAGCAGTACTTC
CASSLSRPGRIHEQYF
>.|TRBV5-4|16|TRBJ2-1|TRBD2
TGTGCCAGCAGCCCCAGAATCGCGACTAGCTTTAATGAGCAGTTCTTC
CASSPRIATSFNEQFF
>.|TRBV19|13|TRBJ2-5|.
TGTGCCAGTAGGCTTCAGGGGCAAGAGACCCAGTACTTC
CASRLQGQETQYF
>.|TRBV5-7|12|TRBJ2-7|.
TGTGCCAGCAGACGGATCAAGGCTCAGCAGTACTTC
CASRRIKAQQYF
>.|TRBV15|16|TRBJ2-5|TRBD1
TGTGCCACCAGCAGAGAGACAGGGTATTGGTCAGAGACCCAGTACTTC
CATSRETGYWSETQYF
>.|TRBV4-3|16|TRBJ1-2|.
TGCGCCAGCAGCCAAGATCTAGTCAGAGCTAACTATGGCTACACCTTC
CASSQDLVRANYGYTF
>.|TRBV19|13|TRBJ2-7|TRBD1
TGTGCCAGCGGGCTAGGGGGCGGCTACGAGCAGTACTTC
CASGLGGGYEQYF
>.|TRBV29-1|12|TRBJ2-3|.
TGCAGCGTTAGTCCGAGCACAGATACGCAGTATTTT
CSVSPSTDTQYF
>.|TRBV9|14|TRBJ2-7|.
TGTGCCAGCAGCGTAGCTACGGGAGTTAACGAGCAGTACTTC
CASSVATGVNEQYF
>.|TRBV10-2|13|TRBJ1-1|TRBD1
TGCGCCAGCCAACCACAGGGGCGCACTGAAGCTTTCTTT
CASQPQGRTEAFF
>.|TRBV5-6|18|TRBJ2-7|.
TGTGCCAGCAGCTTGGCCTATCCTCAGAGGACGGGGACCTACGAGCAGTACTTC
CASSLAYPQRTGTYEQYF
>.|TRBV24-1|15|TRBJ2-5|TRBD1
TGTGCCACCAGTGAGGCCGGGACAGGTCAAGAGACCCAGTACTTC
CATSEAGTGQETQYF
>once|TRBV3-1/TRBV3-2|15|TRBJ2-3|.
TGTGCCAGCAGCCACTCTCCCCCTAGTACCGATACGCAGTATTTT
CASSHSPPSTDTQYF
>.|TRBV29-1|13|TRBJ2-1|.
TGCAGCGTTGCCCTCCAACGGGGCAATGAGCAGTTCTTC
CSVALQRGNEQFF